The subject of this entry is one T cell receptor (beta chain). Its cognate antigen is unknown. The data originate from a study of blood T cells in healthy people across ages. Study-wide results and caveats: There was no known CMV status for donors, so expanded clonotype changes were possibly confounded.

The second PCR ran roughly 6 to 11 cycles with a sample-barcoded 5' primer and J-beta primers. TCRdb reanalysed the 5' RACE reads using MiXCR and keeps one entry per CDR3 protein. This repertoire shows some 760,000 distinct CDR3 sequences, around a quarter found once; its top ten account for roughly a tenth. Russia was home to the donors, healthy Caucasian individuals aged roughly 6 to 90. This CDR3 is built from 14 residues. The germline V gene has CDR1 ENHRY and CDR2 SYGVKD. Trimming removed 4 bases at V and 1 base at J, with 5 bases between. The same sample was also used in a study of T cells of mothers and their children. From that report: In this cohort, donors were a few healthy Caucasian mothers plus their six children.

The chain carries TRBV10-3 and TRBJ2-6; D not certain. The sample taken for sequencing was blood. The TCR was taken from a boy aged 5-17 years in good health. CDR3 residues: CAISVGSGANVLTF. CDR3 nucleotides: TGTGCCATCAGTGTAGGTTCTGGGGCCAACGTCCTGACTTTC.